One sample yielded the 6 T cell receptor beta chains listed below, sequenced in a study of blood T cell repertoires in COVID-19. Clones were read by immunoSEQ multiplex PCR, and TCRdb kept only the in-frame ones, dropping some. The sample carries 81,000 or so clones, almost 85% recorded once. Sample: peripheral blood. The receptors were sampled from a man in his forties or fifties with COVID-19, enrolled during active disease.

This chain links TRBV30 with TRBJ1-2; 7 bases agree with TRBD1. CDR1 is GTSNPN, CDR2 SVGIG, per germline (reference sequence). This CDR3 region has 13 residues. V was clipped by 1 base and J by 7 bases; unmatched bases: 6. CDR3 DNA sequence: TGTGCCTGGAGTGAGGGACAGCTCCTTGGCTACACCTTC. Translation: CAWSEGQLLGYTF.

This clone appeared a few times. This sequence joins TRBV5-1 and TRBJ1-2; unclear D gene. Per the germline V gene, CDR1 is SGHRS and CDR2 is YFSETQ. CDR3 length equals 16 residues. V dropped 0 bases and J dropped 2 bases, with 14 bases sitting between them. CDR3 protein: CASSLGSLDKNYGYTF. Written as DNA, the CDR3 is TGCGCCAGCAGCTTGGGGTCCCTCGACAAGAACTATGGCTACACCTTC.

The chain links TRBV24-1 to TRBJ2-1, with D perhaps matching TRBD1 (5 bases). The V and J ends lost 2 bases and 6 bases respectively, with 7 bases between them. Germline lookup yields CDR1 KGHDR and CDR2 SFDVKD. The CDR3 runs 13 residues. The CDR3 is CATSDSRVNEQFF. In DNA form, the CDR3 reads TGTGCCACCAGTGATTCCAGGGTCAATGAGCAGTTCTTC.

This clone was recorded once. The chain is built from TRBV4-1 and TRBJ2-2; D is perhaps TRBD1 (6 bases). Germline assignment: CDR1 MGHRA and CDR2 YSYEKL. The CDR3 extends over 18 amino acids. V was shortened by 2 bases and J by 4 bases, with 20 bases between the two germline ends. The CDR3 bases are TGCGCCAGCAGCCAACGTACCAACAGGGCTCAGGGCACCGGGGAGCTGTTTTTT. Amino acid sequence: CASSQRTNRAQGTGELFF.

The rearrangement links TRBV6-1 to TRBJ1-1; no definite D call. V was pared by 0 bases and J by 9 bases, with 11 bases between. The CDR3 runs 13 residues. From germline, CDR1 is MNHNS and CDR2 SASEGT. The CDR3 DNA sequence: TGTGCCAGCAGTGAAGCGAGCGGAGGGAAAGCTTTCTTT. It encodes CASSEASGGKAFF.

This clone occurred once. The V call is TRBV27, the J call TRBJ2-7; TRBD1 is a possible D gene (5 bases). Between the trimmed V and J ends, which lost 1 base and 6 bases, there was a span of 13 bases. Looked up from germline, CDR1 is MNHEY and CDR2 is SMNVEV (reference sequence). The CDR3 has 14 residues. DNA for the CDR3: TGTGCCAGCAGTTTATTGGGCAGGGCCGGCGAGCAGTACTTC. This codes for CASSLLGRAGEQYF.